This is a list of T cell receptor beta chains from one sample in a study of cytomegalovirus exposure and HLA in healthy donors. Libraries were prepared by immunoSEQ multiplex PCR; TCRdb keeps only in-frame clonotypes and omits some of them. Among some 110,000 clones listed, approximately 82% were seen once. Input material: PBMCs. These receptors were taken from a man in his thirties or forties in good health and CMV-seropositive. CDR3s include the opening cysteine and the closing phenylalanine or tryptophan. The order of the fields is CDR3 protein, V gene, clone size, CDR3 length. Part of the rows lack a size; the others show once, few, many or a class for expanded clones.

CDR3aa: CASSLSPGFGGYTF; v_gene: TRBV27; abundance: few; len: 14
CDR3aa: CASSPDRVQPQHF; v_gene: TRBV10-1; abundance: few; len: 13
CDR3aa: CASRRGQMNTEAFF; v_gene: TRBV5-4; abundance: few; len: 14
CDR3aa: CASSIGGTGGNEAFF; v_gene: TRBV5-1; abundance: -; len: 15
CDR3aa: CASSHGRTQGATDTQYF; v_gene: TRBV5-4; abundance: -; len: 17
CDR3aa: CASSLDSNYGYTF; v_gene: TRBV11-1; abundance: -; len: 13
CDR3aa: CASKETRTITGELFF; v_gene: TRBV6-5; abundance: -; len: 15
CDR3aa: CASSFEKSGYTDTQYF; v_gene: TRBV5-6; abundance: -; len: 16
CDR3aa: CASLGSKTGGPEEQFF; v_gene: TRBV21-1; abundance: few; len: 16
CDR3aa: CASSVGAGGAQHF; v_gene: TRBV9; abundance: -; len: 13
CDR3aa: CASSIDLWRNTEAFF; v_gene: TRBV19; abundance: -; len: 15
CDR3aa: CASSHEAGGMAEQFF; v_gene: TRBV7-6; abundance: few; len: 15
CDR3aa: CASKRSLSYGYTF; v_gene: TRBV19; abundance: -; len: 13
CDR3aa: CSALGGNEQFF; v_gene: TRBV20-1; abundance: -; len: 11
CDR3aa: CASSYSADAGKYF; v_gene: TRBV27; abundance: -; len: 13
CDR3aa: CASSRQGVHTEAFF; v_gene: TRBV5-1; abundance: few; len: 14
CDR3aa: CASSEGQSLYGYTF; v_gene: TRBV2; abundance: -; len: 14
CDR3aa: CASSQIGNSGNTIYF; v_gene: TRBV4-1; abundance: -; len: 15
CDR3aa: CASSHRDRGGETQYF; v_gene: TRBV11-3; abundance: -; len: 15
CDR3aa: CSARVGAGDYNEQFF; v_gene: TRBV29-1; abundance: once; len: 15
CDR3aa: CASSPLGGTGSEKLFF; v_gene: TRBV9; abundance: -; len: 16
CDR3aa: CASSKAGGYNEQFF; v_gene: TRBV19; abundance: once; len: 14
CDR3aa: CASSTRDNTEAFF; v_gene: TRBV7-3; abundance: -; len: 13
CDR3aa: CASSQPGSNVLTF; v_gene: TRBV4-1; abundance: -; len: 13
CDR3aa: CASSQRSWTPQNTEAFF; v_gene: TRBV28; abundance: -; len: 17
CDR3aa: CAISEPGTSSELGGETQYF; v_gene: TRBV10-3; abundance: -; len: 19
CDR3aa: CASSYAGGDTGELFF; v_gene: TRBV6-5; abundance: -; len: 15
CDR3aa: CASSDSRANVLTF; v_gene: TRBV2; abundance: -; len: 13
CDR3aa: CASSHTSGGPHNEQFF; v_gene: TRBV6-6; abundance: -; len: 16
CDR3aa: CASGEMEVGELFF; v_gene: TRBV2; abundance: -; len: 13
CDR3aa: CASSGSTGATDTQYF; v_gene: TRBV9; abundance: -; len: 15
CDR3aa: CASSEGANEKLFF; v_gene: TRBV5-1; abundance: -; len: 13
CDR3aa: CASSPLSGNTIYF; v_gene: TRBV11-2; abundance: -; len: 13
CDR3aa: CASSPTSGGLLFF; v_gene: TRBV7-3; abundance: few; len: 13
CDR3aa: CASSLHVEGTQYF; v_gene: TRBV11-2; abundance: -; len: 13
CDR3aa: CASRLTGNSYEQYF; v_gene: TRBV28; abundance: -; len: 14
CDR3aa: CASSYSSLYQPQHF; v_gene: TRBV6-6; abundance: -; len: 14
CDR3aa: CASSLDRGGASTDTQYF; v_gene: TRBV7-9; abundance: -; len: 17
CDR3aa: CASIRSGASYEQYF; v_gene: TRBV2; abundance: -; len: 14
CDR3aa: CASIRRQTLQETQYF; v_gene: TRBV6-5; abundance: -; len: 15
CDR3aa: CASSPSDRGTGNTIYF; v_gene: TRBV18; abundance: -; len: 16
CDR3aa: CASSLELASNIQYF; v_gene: TRBV11-3; abundance: -; len: 14
CDR3aa: CASSIYSGYSDEQFF; v_gene: TRBV19; abundance: -; len: 15
CDR3aa: CASSLAGVGNTIYF; v_gene: TRBV5-1; abundance: -; len: 14
CDR3aa: CASSLPQGTDTQYF; v_gene: TRBV5-1; abundance: -; len: 14
CDR3aa: CASSELGTNPTGEQYF; v_gene: TRBV6-1; abundance: -; len: 16